These T cell receptor beta chains were read from a single sample in a study of blood T cell repertoires in COVID-19. Data came from immunoSEQ multiplex PCR; TCRdb stores just in-frame clones and leaves some out. The repertoire consists of nearly 300,000 clones, with about 87% occurring once and the leading ten covering approximately 7.2%. Sequenced input: peripheral blood. These TCRs come from a woman aged 30 to 39 who had recovered from COVID-19. CDR3s leave out the opening cysteine and the closing phenylalanine or tryptophan. Each record gives: D gene, J gene, clone size, V gene, CDR3 protein. The D gene is left open where the match is weak. Clone size is given for some rows only: seen once, a few or many times, or a class if the clone is expanded.

-,TRBJ1-1,-,TRBV5-6,ASSVPGTPYRNTEAF
TRBD2,TRBJ2-2,once,TRBV7-6,ASSTAFWGGSGELF
-,TRBJ1-1,once,TRBV7-9,ASSPRTVNTEAF
TRBD2,TRBJ2-7,-,TRBV6-1,ASSEGTSGSYEQY
TRBD2,TRBJ2-1,-,TRBV7-2,ASSSRDYSDEQF
TRBD2,TRBJ2-2,few,TRBV4-3,ASSQGGPSPGLAGITGELF
TRBD2,TRBJ2-3,-,TRBV24-1,ATGTSGGYSTDTQY
-,TRBJ1-2,-,TRBV28,ASSFRVFIGYT
-,TRBJ2-2,-,TRBV6-6,ASSRNSAGTFTGELF
-,TRBJ1-5,-,TRBV6-2/TRBV6-3,ASSHPRGNQPQH
TRBD1,TRBJ2-5,-,TRBV5-1,ASSPQGAQETQY
-,TRBJ2-5,-,TRBV6-5,ASTESAGKETQY
TRBD2,TRBJ2-2,-,TRBV10-3,AISDTSGDTGELF
TRBD1,TRBJ2-1,-,TRBV11-3,ASSSGQGAENEQF
TRBD1,TRBJ2-5,-,TRBV28,ASRSGTVLEETQY
-,TRBJ2-2,-,TRBV7-9,ASSPAVRTRSTGELF
-,TRBJ1-1,few,TRBV30,AWRTGLNTEAF
-,TRBJ2-7,-,TRBV30,AWRKVLDTTYYEQY
TRBD1,TRBJ1-1,-,TRBV4-1,ASSRGQAGTEAF
TRBD1,TRBJ1-5,few,TRBV19,ASSQDRVNQPQH
-,TRBJ2-7,-,TRBV5-1,ASSDRASYEQY
-,TRBJ1-1,-,TRBV6-4,ASSDPGQEAF
-,TRBJ1-5,-,TRBV7-2,ASSLRDQPQH
TRBD2,TRBJ2-4,once,TRBV6-6,ASTNLAGLAKNIQY
-,TRBJ2-1,-,TRBV28,ASSLPAGNEQF
-,TRBJ1-1,-,TRBV28,ASSPTGLNTEAF
-,TRBJ1-2,-,TRBV6-5,ASSDRSGNNGYT
-,TRBJ2-7,-,TRBV27,ASSSSGTTYEQY
TRBD1,TRBJ2-1,-,TRBV5-6,ASRLTGAGNEQF